The rows below give T cell receptor beta chains drawn from one sample of a study of T cell changes during pregnancy in multiple sclerosis. The data were produced by immunoSEQ multiplex PCR, yet TCRdb's version contains in-frame clones alone and is incomplete. This sample yields approximately 44,000 clones, of which 90% are seen a single time; 0.7% belongs to the top ten. Sequenced material: CD4+ T cells from peripheral blood mononuclear cells, taken before pregnancy. The receptors were sampled from a female donor with multiple sclerosis, enrolled in a pregnancy study. The CDR3 runs from the conserved cysteine through the conserved F or W. The D gene is left open where the match is weak. Size is stated for part of the rows, as once, few or many counts, or as a class when the clone is expanded.

j_call clone_size d_call cdr3_length v_call cdr3_aa cdr3_nt
TRBJ1-5 - - 16 TRBV7-2 CASSLLGVSSNQPQHF TGTGCCAGCAGCTTATTAGGGGTTTCTAGCAATCAGCCCCAGCATTTT
TRBJ2-4 - - 18 TRBV2 CASSAPVLGQWAKNIQYF TGTGCCAGCAGTGCCCCAGTTTTGGGGCAATGGGCCAAAAACATTCAGTACTTC
TRBJ1-3 - - 11 TRBV7-9 CASSDRDTIYF TGTGCCAGCAGCGACAGAGACACCATATATTTT
TRBJ2-7 - - 16 TRBV7-8 CASSPAGTYSSYEQYF TGTGCCAGCAGCCCGGCCGGGACTTATAGCTCCTACGAGCAGTACTTC
TRBJ1-4 - TRBD1 16 TRBV28 CASSLRVQGDFEKLFF TGTGCCAGCAGTTTAAGGGTCCAGGGGGATTTTGAAAAACTGTTTTTT
TRBJ2-7 - - 10 TRBV20-1 CSASRGEQYF TGCAGTGCTAGTCGGGGGGAGCAGTACTTC
TRBJ2-2 - - 19 TRBV13 CASSPPGREARRNTGELFF TGTGCCAGCAGCCCCCCCGGCAGGGAGGCACGAAGGAACACCGGGGAGCTGTTTTTT
TRBJ1-5 - TRBD1 18 TRBV28 CASSPSVGQQGRNQPQHF TGTGCCAGCAGTCCCTCGGTCGGGCAACAGGGGCGAAATCAGCCCCAGCATTTT
TRBJ2-7 - TRBD1 16 TRBV5-4 CASSRSPGQGAYEQYF TGTGCCAGCAGCCGTTCGCCGGGACAGGGGGCTTACGAGCAGTACTTC
TRBJ1-4 - - 17 TRBV5-1 CASSLGGPAAESEKLFF TGCGCCAGCAGCTTGGGTGGCCCAGCGGCGGAGTCTGAAAAACTGTTTTTT
TRBJ2-7 - TRBD1 15 TRBV5-5 CASSLVGQPFYEQYF TGTGCCAGCAGCTTGGTGGGACAGCCTTTCTACGAGCAGTACTTC
TRBJ1-5 - - 15 TRBV5-8 CASSLGLGGNQPQHF TGTGCCAGCAGCTTGGGTTTGGGGGGAAATCAGCCCCAGCATTTT
TRBJ1-5 once TRBD1 15 TRBV28 CASSFEGARGQPQHF TGTGCCAGCAGTTTCGAGGGGGCGCGCGGTCAGCCCCAGCATTTT
TRBJ2-3 - TRBD1 19 TRBV9 CASSSAADRGYLSTDTQYF TGTGCCAGCAGTTCCGCCGCCGACAGGGGCTACCTTAGCACAGATACGCAGTATTTT
TRBJ2-5 once - 13 TRBV18 CASSPWHPETQYF TGTGCCAGCTCACCCTGGCACCCCGAGACCCAGTACTTC
TRBJ2-5 - TRBD1 14 TRBV11-3 CASSLGSTGKTQYF TGTGCCAGCAGCTTAGGGTCGACAGGGAAGACCCAGTACTTC
TRBJ2-7 - - 11 TRBV30 CAWSKAYEQYF TGTGCCTGGAGCAAAGCTTACGAGCAGTACTTC
TRBJ2-5 - TRBD1 15 TRBV6-1 CASRDTGGRQETQYF TGTGCCAGCAGAGATACAGGGGGTCGCCAAGAGACCCAGTACTTC
TRBJ2-3 - - 11 TRBV7-2 CASSLTRAQYF TGTGCCAGCAGCCTGACTAGGGCGCAGTATTTT
TRBJ2-7 - TRBD1 15 TRBV7-2 CASSQQGVLNHEQYF TGTGCCAGCAGCCAACAGGGGGTTTTAAATCACGAGCAGTACTTC
TRBJ2-3 - TRBD2 15 TRBV4-3 CASSQLTSGTDTQYF TGCGCCAGCAGTCAACTGACTAGCGGGACAGATACGCAGTATTTT
TRBJ1-3 - TRBD1 15 TRBV5-1 CASSLGTGDGNTIYF TGCGCCAGCAGCTTGGGGACAGGGGATGGAAACACCATATATTTT
TRBJ2-7 few - 16 TRBV5-1 CASSSGVSGISYEQYF TGCGCCAGCAGCTCCGGGGTTAGCGGTATCTCCTACGAGCAGTACTTC
TRBJ2-1 - TRBD2 15 TRBV19 CASMVSGGTYNEQFF TGTGCCAGTATGGTCAGCGGGGGCACCTACAATGAGCAGTTCTTC
TRBJ2-5 - - 14 TRBV15 CATSKNRERKTQYF TGTGCCACCAGCAAAAACAGGGAAAGGAAGACCCAGTACTTC
TRBJ2-7 - - 13 TRBV10-2 CASTVTGRGEQYF TGCGCCAGCACCGTGACAGGTCGGGGCGAGCAGTACTTC
TRBJ1-1 - TRBD1 14 TRBV5-4 CASSAGQVNTEAFF TGTGCCAGCAGCGCAGGACAGGTGAACACTGAAGCTTTCTTT